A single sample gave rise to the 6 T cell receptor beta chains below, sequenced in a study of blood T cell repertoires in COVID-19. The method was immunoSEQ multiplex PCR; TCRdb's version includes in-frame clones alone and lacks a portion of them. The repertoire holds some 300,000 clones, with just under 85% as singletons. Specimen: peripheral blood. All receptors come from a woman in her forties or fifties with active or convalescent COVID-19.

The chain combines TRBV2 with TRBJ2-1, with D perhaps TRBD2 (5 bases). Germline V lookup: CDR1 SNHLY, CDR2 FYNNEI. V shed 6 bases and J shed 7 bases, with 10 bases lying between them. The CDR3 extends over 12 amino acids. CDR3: CASRDSGNEQFF. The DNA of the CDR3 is TGTGCCAGCAGGGATTCGGGAAATGAGCAGTTCTTC. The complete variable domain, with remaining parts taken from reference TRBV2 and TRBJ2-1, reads EPEVTQTPSHQVTQMGQEVILRCVPISNHLYFYWYRQILGQKVEFLVSFYNNEISEKSEIFDDQFSVERPDGSNFTLKIRSTKLEDSAMYFCASRDSGNEQFFGPGTRLTVL.

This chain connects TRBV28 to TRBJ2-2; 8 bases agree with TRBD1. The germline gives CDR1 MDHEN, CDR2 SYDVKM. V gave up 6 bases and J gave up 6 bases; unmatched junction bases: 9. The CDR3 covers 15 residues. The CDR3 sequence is CASRTDRVVSGELFF. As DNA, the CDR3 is TGTGCCAGCAGGACGGACAGGGTTGTATCCGGGGAGCTGTTTTTT.

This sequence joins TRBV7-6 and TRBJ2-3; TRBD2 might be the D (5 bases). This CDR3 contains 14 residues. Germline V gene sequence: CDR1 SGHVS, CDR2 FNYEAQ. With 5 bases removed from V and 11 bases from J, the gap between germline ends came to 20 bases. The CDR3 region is CASSPTGLLEGQYF. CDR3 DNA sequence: TGTGCCAGCAGCCCCACCGGGCTTCTTGAGGGGCAGTATTTT.

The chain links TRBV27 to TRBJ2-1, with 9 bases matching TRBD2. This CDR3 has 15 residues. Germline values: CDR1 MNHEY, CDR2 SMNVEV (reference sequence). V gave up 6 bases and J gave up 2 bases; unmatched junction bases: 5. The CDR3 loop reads CASRTKREAYNEQFF. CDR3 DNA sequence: TGTGCCAGCAGGACCAAGCGGGAGGCCTACAATGAGCAGTTCTTC.

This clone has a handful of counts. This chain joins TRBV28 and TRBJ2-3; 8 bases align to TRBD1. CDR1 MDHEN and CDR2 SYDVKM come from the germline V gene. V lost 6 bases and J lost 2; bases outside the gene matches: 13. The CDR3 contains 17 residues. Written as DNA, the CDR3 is TGTGCCAGCAGCCGTAGTACCAGGGACAGGACCACAGATACGCAGTATTTT. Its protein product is CASSRSTRDRTTDTQYF.

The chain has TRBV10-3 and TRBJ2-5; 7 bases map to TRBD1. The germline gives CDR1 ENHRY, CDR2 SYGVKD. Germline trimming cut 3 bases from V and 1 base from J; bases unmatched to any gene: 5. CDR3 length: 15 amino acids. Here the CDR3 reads CAISDWDSFQETQYF. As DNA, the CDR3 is TGTGCCATCAGTGATTGGGACAGCTTCCAAGAGACCCAGTACTTC.